A single sample gave rise to the 24 T cell receptor beta chains below, sequenced in a study of T cell clusters in autoimmune cytopenias. One tube held mixed TRB-A and TRB-B primer pools for touch-down PCR. TCRdb processed the multiplex PCR reads again and assigns one entry to each CDR3 protein, with no DNA. Its clone listing holds fewer than 5,000 distinct CDR3 sequences. TRB was amplified from roughly 250 ng of peripheral blood genomic DNA per sample. These data were also filed under a second study, of T cell repertoires in aging, cancer and after chemotherapy.

The sample consisted of peripheral blood. All receptors derive from a human donor in good health.

The chain employs TRBV5-1 and TRBJ1-4. Germline CDR1 is SGHRS and CDR2 is YFSETQ. This CDR3 comprises 14 residues. The CDR3 protein is CASSLAGSGEKLFF.

The CDR3: CASSLRGGGAQYF. The V call is TRBV5-6, the J call TRBJ2-5; lacking DNA, the TRBD1 call made by TCRdb goes unchecked. CDR1 is SGHDT, CDR2 YYEEEE, per germline. This CDR3 is built from 13 residues.

V and J are TRBV6-4 and TRBJ1-6. This CDR3 spans 15 amino acids. CDR1 MRHNA and CDR2 SNTAGT come from the germline V gene. The CDR3 reads CASSPDSSYNSPLHF.

In terms of frequency, this clonotype is medium-sized. The chain joins TRBV5-4 to TRBJ2-3; TCRdb designates TRBD1, a call that cannot be tested without DNA. Germline CDR1 reads SGHNT; CDR2 reads YYREEE (reference sequence). The CDR3 length is 17 residues. CDR3 residues: CASSLQTGGRRTDTQYF. The full variable domain, rest sourced from reference TRBV5-4 and TRBJ2-3, is ETGVTQSPTHLIKTRGQQVTLRCSSQSGHNTVSWYQQALGQGPQFIFQYYREEENGRGNFPPRFSGLQFPNYSSELNVNALELDDSALYLCASSLQTGGRRTDTQYFGPGTRLTVL.

This clonotype ranks as medium-sized in terms of frequency. The chain has TRBV27 and TRBJ2-3; TCRdb outputs TRBD1, but without DNA this stays unchecked. Germline V gene sequence: CDR1 MNHEY, CDR2 SMNVEV (reference sequence). This CDR3 has 17 amino acids. CDR3 residues: CASSSARTDWGTDTQYF.

This rearrangement joins TRBV18 to TRBJ1-1. The CDR3 spans 13 residues. Germline V gives CDR1 KGHSH, CDR2 LQKENI. The CDR3: CASSLYLGTEAFF.

Considering frequency, this clonotype is medium-sized (0.01 to 0.1%). This rearrangement joins TRBV5-4 to TRBJ2-1; checking the TCRdb D call of TRBD1 is not possible without DNA. Germline CDR1 and CDR2: SGHNT and YYREEE (reference sequence). The CDR3 runs to 15 residues. CDR3 protein: CASNTSGGVNNEQFF.

This CDR3 reads CSASGDGNYGYTF. This chain links TRBV20-1 with TRBJ1-2; TCRdb proposes TRBD1, but this gene call is untestable without DNA. This CDR3 has 13 amino acids. CDR1 DFQATT and CDR2 SNEGSKA come from the germline V gene (reference sequence).

V usage is TRBV4-1 and J usage is TRBJ2-1; lacking DNA, the TRBD1 call made by TCRdb goes unchecked. Germline V lookup: CDR1 MGHRA, CDR2 YSYEKL. The CDR3 is 16 residues long. The chain's CDR3 is CASSQAPGTPYNEQFF.

The rearrangement uses TRBV10-1 and TRBJ1-1; TCRdb gives TRBD1 as the D gene, but with no DNA this cannot be confirmed. Germline V gives CDR1 WNHNN, CDR2 SYGVQD (reference sequence). CDR3 length: 14 residues. CDR3: CASSESPGNTEAFF.

By frequency, this clonotype is medium-sized. The rearrangement links TRBV5-4 to TRBJ1-1; the D call from TCRdb, TRBD1, cannot be confirmed without DNA. CDR3 length: 15 amino acids. From germline, CDR1 is SGHNT and CDR2 YYREEE (reference sequence). CDR3 residues: CASSLGAGPRAEAFF. Full variable domain (rest looked up from reference TRBV5-4 and TRBJ1-1): ETGVTQSPTHLIKTRGQQVTLRCSSQSGHNTVSWYQQALGQGPQFIFQYYREEENGRGNFPPRFSGLQFPNYSSELNVNALELDDSALYLCASSLGAGPRAEAFFGQGTRLTVV.

This clonotype is medium-sized by frequency. The chain is built from TRBV27 and TRBJ1-2; TCRdb names TRBD1, which stays unverified in the absence of DNA. This CDR3 is built from 16 residues. Per germline, CDR1 MNHEY and CDR2 SMNVEV (reference sequence). This chain's CDR3 is CATTSTGGIANYGYTF.

This clonotype is identified as medium-sized (0.01 to 0.1%) from frequency. This chain joins TRBV6-1 and TRBJ2-7; TCRdb names TRBD1, which stays unverified in the absence of DNA. The CDR3 sequence is 14 residues long. CDR1 and CDR2 from the germline V gene are MNHNS and SASEGT. The CDR3 sequence is CASRQGIQSYEQYF.

This clonotype is labeled medium-sized based on frequency. This chain joins TRBV6-5 and TRBJ1-5; TCRdb selects TRBD1, and the lack of DNA leaves this call unchecked. CDR1 MNHEY and CDR2 SVGAGI come from the germline V gene. The CDR3 length is 14 residues. Here the CDR3 reads CASSYSQGHQPQHF.

According to its frequency, this clonotype is medium-sized. The chain combines TRBV5-6 with TRBJ1-2. CDR3 size: 14 residues. Germline values: CDR1 SGHDT, CDR2 YYEEEE. The CDR3 region is CASSLTTGVYGYTF. The full variable domain, rest sourced from reference TRBV5-6 and TRBJ1-2, is DAGVTQSPTHLIKTRGQQVTLRCSPKSGHDTVSWYQQALGQGPQFIFQYYEEEERQRGNFPDRFSGHQFPNYSSELNVNALLLGDSALYLCASSLTTGVYGYTFGSGTRLTVV.

This clonotype counts as medium-sized by frequency. The gene calls are TRBV6-1 and TRBJ1-3; there is no DNA to check the TCRdb D call of TRBD1. The CDR3 is 16 residues long. Germline-derived CDR1 and CDR2 are MNHNS and SASEGT. The CDR3: CASSVRGDFSGNTIYF.

V is TRBV7-3 and J is TRBJ2-1; TCRdb lists TRBD1, though no DNA is available to test this call. Germline V gene lookup returns CDR1 SGHTA and CDR2 FQGTGA. CDR3 length: 13 amino acids. The CDR3 loop reads CASSGTGGNEQFF.

Here the CDR3 reads CASKGGGGVYNEQFF. The chain carries TRBV5-1 and TRBJ2-1; the D call of TRBD1 rests on TCRdb alone, since no DNA is present to check it. The CDR3 extends over 15 amino acids. Germline CDR1 and CDR2: SGHRS and YFSETQ.

This clonotype ranks as medium-sized in terms of frequency. This rearrangement joins TRBV12-3 or TRBV12-4 to TRBJ1-6; the D call of TRBD1 rests on TCRdb alone, since no DNA is present to check it. This CDR3 has 14 residues. This CDR3 is CASSPTGTGPSYHF.

The V call is TRBV29-1, the J call TRBJ2-3; there is no DNA to check the TCRdb D call of TRBD1. The germline V gene encodes CDR1 SQVTM and CDR2 ANQGSEA. The CDR3 totals 13 residues. The CDR3 spells CSVGPPGGDTQYF.

This clonotype is identified as medium-sized from frequency. The chain links TRBV20-1 to TRBJ1-2; TCRdb's D call, TRBD1, is unchecked because there is no DNA. The CDR3 extends over 12 amino acids. Looked up from germline, CDR1 is DFQATT and CDR2 is SNEGSKA (reference sequence). The CDR3 region is CSATRDRGGYTF.

This clonotype is deemed medium-sized (0.01 to 0.1%) by its frequency. V and J are TRBV19 and TRBJ1-5; TCRdb names TRBD1, which stays unverified in the absence of DNA. The CDR3 has 16 amino acids. Germline V gene data show CDR1 as LNHDA and CDR2 as SQIVND (reference sequence). The CDR3 is CASRTGTGGRNQPQHF.

The chain uses TRBV6-1 and TRBJ1-1. This CDR3 has 12 amino acids. The germline V gene has CDR1 MNHNS and CDR2 SASEGT. The CDR3 reads CASSHSRLEAFF.

This CDR3 is CASGRGGKGGELFF. The chain employs TRBV12-3 or TRBV12-4 and TRBJ2-2; TCRdb proposes TRBD2, but this gene call is untestable without DNA. This CDR3 is built from 14 residues.